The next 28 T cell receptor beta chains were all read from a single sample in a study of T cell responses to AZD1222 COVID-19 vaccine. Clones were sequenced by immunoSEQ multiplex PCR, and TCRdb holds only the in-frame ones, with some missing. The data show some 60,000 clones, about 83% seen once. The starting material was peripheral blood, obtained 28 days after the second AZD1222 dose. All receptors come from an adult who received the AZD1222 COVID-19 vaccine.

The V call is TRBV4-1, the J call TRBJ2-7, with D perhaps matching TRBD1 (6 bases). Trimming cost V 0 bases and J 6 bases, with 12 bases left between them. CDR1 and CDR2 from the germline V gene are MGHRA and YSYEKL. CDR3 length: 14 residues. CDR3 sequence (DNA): TGCGCCAGCAGCCAAGAACAGGGATTCCGCGAGCAGTACTTC. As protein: CASSQEQGFREQYF.

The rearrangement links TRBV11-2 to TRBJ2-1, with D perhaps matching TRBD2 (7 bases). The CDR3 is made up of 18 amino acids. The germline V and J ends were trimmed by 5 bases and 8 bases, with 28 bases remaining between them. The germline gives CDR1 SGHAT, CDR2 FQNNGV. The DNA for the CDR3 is TGTGCCAGCAGCCCTTCCGCCCTGGGGGGGCGTCAACGCGATGAGCAGTTCTTC. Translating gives CASSPSALGGRQRDEQFF.

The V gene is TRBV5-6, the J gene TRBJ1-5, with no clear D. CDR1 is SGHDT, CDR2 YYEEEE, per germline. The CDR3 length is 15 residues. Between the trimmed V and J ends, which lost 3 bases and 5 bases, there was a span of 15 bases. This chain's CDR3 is CASSSRRGEDQPQHF. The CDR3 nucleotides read TGTGCCAGCAGCTCCCGGCGGGGAGAAGATCAGCCCCAGCATTTT.

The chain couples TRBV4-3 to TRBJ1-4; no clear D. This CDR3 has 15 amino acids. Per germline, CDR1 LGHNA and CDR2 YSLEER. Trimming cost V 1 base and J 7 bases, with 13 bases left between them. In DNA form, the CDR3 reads TGCGCCAGCAGCCAAGGTACAGCCCCGAGTGAAAAACTGTTTTTT. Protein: CASSQGTAPSEKLFF.

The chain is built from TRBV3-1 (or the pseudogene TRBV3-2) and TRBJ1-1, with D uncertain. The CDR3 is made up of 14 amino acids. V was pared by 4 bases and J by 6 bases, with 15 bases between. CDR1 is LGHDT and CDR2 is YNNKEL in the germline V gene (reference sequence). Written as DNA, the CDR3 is TGTGCCAGCAGCCGCGTGGAGTTTAGCGCTGAAGCTTTCTTT. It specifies CASSRVEFSAEAFF.

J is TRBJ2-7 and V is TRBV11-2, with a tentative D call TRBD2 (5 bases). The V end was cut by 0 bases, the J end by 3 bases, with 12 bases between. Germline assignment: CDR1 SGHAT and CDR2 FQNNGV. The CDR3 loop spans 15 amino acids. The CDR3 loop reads CASSLDRSSGYEQYF. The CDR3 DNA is TGTGCCAGCAGCTTAGATCGGTCCAGCGGCTACGAGCAGTACTTC.

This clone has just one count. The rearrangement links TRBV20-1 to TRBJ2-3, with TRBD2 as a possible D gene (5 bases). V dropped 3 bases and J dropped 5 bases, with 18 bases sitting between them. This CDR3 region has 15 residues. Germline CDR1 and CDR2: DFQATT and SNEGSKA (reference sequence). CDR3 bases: TGCAGTGCTAGTAATGGCGGGCGGACCCGAGATACGCAGTATTTT. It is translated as CSASNGGRTRDTQYF.

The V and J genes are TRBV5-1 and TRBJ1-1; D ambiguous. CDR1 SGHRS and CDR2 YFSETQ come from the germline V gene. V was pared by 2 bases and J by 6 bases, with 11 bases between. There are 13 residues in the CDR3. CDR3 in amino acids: CASSFAGLAEAFF. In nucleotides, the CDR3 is TGCGCCAGCAGCTTCGCCGGACTGGCTGAAGCTTTCTTT.

The CDR3 bases are TGTGCCAGTAGTATAGCCCGGAGAAGGGATGACTATGGCTACACCTTC. Amino acids: CASSIARRRDDYGYTF. The chain carries TRBV19 and TRBJ1-2; no clear D gene. CDR1 LNHDA and CDR2 SQIVND come from the germline V gene (reference sequence). The CDR3 length is 16 residues. V shed 1 base and J shed 3 bases, with 15 bases lying between them.

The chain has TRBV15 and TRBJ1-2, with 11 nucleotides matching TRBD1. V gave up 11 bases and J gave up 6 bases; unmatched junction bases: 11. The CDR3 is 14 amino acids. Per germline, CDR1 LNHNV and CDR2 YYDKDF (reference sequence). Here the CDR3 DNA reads TGTGCCTCCTCTGACGGGACAGGGGGTCATGGCTACACCTTC. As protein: CASSDGTGGHGYTF. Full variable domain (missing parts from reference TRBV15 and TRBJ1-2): DAMVIQNPRYQVTQFGKPVTLSCSQTLNHNVMYWYQQKSSQAPKLLFHYYDKDFNNEADTPDNFQSRRPNTSFCFLDIRSPGLGDTAMYLCASSDGTGGHGYTFGSGTRLTVV.

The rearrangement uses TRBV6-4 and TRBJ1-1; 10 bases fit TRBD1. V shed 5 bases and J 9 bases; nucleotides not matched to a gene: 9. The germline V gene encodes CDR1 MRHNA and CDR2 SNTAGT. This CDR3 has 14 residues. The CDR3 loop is CASSSTGGEKKAFF. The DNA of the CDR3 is TGTGCCAGCAGTTCGACAGGGGGCGAAAAAAAAGCTTTCTTT.

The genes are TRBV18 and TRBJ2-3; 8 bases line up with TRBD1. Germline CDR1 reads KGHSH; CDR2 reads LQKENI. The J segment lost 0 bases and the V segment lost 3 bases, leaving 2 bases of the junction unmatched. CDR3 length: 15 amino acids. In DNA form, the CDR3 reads TGTGCCAGCTCACCGGGACAGGCTAGCACAGATACGCAGTATTTT. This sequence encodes CASSPGQASTDTQYF.

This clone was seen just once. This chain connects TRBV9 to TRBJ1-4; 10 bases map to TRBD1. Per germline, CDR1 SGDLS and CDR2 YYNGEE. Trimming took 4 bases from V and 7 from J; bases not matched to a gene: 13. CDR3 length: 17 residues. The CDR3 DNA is TGTGCCAGCAGCTCTCTTCCAGGGGGGACAGGGGCTGAAAAACTGTTTTTT. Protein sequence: CASSSLPGGTGAEKLFF.

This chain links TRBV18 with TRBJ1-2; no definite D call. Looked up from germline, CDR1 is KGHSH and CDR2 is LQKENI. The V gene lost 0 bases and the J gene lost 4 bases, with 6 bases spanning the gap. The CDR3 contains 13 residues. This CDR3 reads CASSPPVTYGYTF. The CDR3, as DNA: TGTGCCAGCTCACCACCGGTCACCTATGGCTACACCTTC. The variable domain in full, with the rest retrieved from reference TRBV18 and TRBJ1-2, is NAGVMQNPRHLVRRRGQEARLRCSPMKGHSHVYWYRQLPEEGLKFMVYLQKENIIDESGMPKERFSAEFPKEGPSILRIQQVVRGDSAAYFCASSPPVTYGYTFGSGTRLTVV.

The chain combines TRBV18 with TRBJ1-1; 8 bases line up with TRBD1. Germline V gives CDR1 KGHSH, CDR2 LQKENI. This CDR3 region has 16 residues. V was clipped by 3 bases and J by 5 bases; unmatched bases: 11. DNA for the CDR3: TGTGCCAGCTCACCTCATCCGCCAGGGGGCCTTACTGAAGCTTTCTTT. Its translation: CASSPHPPGGLTEAFF.

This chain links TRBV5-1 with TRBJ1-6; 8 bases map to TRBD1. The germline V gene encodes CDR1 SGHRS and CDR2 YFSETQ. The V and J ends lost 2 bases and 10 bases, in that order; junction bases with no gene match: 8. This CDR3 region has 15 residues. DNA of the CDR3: TGCGCCAGCAGCTTCGGGACAGGCGAAGGATCACCCCTCCACTTT. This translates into CASSFGTGEGSPLHF.

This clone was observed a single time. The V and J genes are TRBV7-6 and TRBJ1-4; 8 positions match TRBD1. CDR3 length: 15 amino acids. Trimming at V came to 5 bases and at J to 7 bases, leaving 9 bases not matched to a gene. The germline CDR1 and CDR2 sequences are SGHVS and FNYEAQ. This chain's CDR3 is CASSPGTGDVEKLFF. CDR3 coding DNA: TGTGCCAGCAGCCCCGGGACAGGAGACGTTGAAAAACTGTTTTTT.

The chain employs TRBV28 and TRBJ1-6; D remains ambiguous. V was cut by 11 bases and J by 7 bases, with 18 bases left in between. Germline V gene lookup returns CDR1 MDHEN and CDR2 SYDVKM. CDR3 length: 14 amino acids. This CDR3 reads CAHSRQGRNSPLHF. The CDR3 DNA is TGTGCCCACTCCCGACAAGGTAGAAATTCACCCCTCCACTTT.

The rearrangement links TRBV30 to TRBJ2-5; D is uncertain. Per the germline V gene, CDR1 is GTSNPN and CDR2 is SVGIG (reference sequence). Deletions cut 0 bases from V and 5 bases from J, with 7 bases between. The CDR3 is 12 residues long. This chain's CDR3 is CAWSVWAETQYF. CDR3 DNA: TGTGCCTGGAGTGTATGGGCGGAGACCCAGTACTTC.

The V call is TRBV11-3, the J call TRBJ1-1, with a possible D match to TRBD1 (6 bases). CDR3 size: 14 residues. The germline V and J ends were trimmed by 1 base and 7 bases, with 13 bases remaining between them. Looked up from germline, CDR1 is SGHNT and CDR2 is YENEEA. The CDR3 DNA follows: TGTGCCAGCAGCTTAGCAGGGGAGAGGGGTGAAGCTTTCTTT. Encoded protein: CASSLAGERGEAFF.

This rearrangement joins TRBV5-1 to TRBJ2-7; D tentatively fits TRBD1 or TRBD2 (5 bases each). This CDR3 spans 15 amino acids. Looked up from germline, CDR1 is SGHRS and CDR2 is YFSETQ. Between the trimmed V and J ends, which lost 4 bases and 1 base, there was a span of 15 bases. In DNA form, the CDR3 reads TGCGCCAGCAGCCTGGGACCTCTGGAGTCCTACGAGCAGTACTTC. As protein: CASSLGPLESYEQYF.

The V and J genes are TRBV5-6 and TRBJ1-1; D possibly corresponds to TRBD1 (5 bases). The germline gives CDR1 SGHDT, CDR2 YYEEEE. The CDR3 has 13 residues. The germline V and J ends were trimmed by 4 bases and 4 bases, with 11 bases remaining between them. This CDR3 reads CASSGGGGTEAFF. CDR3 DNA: TGTGCCAGCAGCGGCGGGGGTGGCACTGAAGCTTTCTTT.

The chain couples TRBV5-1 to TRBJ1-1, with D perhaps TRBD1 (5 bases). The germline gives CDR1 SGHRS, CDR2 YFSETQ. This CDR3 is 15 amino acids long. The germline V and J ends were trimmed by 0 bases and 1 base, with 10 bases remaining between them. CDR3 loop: CASSLVGDQNTEAFF. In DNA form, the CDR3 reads TGCGCCAGCAGCTTGGTAGGGGACCAGAACACTGAAGCTTTCTTT.

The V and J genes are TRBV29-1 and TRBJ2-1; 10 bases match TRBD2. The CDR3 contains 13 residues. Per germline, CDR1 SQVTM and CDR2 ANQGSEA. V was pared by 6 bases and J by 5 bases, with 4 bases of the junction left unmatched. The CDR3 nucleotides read TGCAGCGTACAGAGCGGGGGGGACAATGAGCAGTTCTTC. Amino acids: CSVQSGGDNEQFF.

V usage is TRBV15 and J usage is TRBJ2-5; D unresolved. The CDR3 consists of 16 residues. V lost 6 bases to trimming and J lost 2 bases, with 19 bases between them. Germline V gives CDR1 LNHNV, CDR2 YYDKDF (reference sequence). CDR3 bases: TGTGCCACCAGGGAGTTCAGTAAAAGCCAACAAGAGACCCAGTACTTC. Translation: CATREFSKSQQETQYF.

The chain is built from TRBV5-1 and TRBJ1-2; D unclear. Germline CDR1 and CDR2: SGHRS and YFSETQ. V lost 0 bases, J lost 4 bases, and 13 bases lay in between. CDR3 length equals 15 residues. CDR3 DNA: TGCGCCAGCAGCTTGGTGTCAGGAGAATTCTATGGCTACACCTTC. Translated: CASSLVSGEFYGYTF. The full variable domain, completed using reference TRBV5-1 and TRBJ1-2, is KAGVTQTPRYLIKTRGQQVTLSCSPISGHRSVSWYQQTPGQGLQFLFEYFSETQRNKGNFPGRFSGRQFSNSRSEMNVSTLELGDSALYLCASSLVSGEFYGYTFGSGTRLTVV.

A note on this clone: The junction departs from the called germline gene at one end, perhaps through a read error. CDR3 residues: CASSLDRGLVHF. In DNA, the CDR3 is TGTGCCAGCAGCTTGGACAGGGGGCTGGTTCATTTT. The V call is TRBV5-6, the J call TRBJ1-4; TRBD1 agrees at 9 bases. The CDR3 has 12 residues. CDR1 SGHDT and CDR2 YYEEEE come from the germline V gene.

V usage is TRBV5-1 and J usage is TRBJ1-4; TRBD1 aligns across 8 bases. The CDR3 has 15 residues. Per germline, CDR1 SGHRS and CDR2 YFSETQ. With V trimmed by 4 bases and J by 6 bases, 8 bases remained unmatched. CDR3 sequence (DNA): TGCGCCAGCAGCCGAGACAGGGGAAGGGATGAAAAACTGTTTTTT. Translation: CASSRDRGRDEKLFF.